The TCR beta chain under discussion was sequenced for a study of T cells in Graves' hyperthyroidism and ophthalmopathy (dated by TCRdb to about 2019). In the study overall: Peripheral blood was collected at initial diagnosis, before any treatment. The 100 or so discovery patients were randomly split 7:3 into training and test sets. A discovery cohort of roughly 96 patients, approximately 45 with Graves' ophthalmopathy and 55 to 60 with stable Graves' hyperthyroidism, was used to find distinguishing TCR V-J signatures. Following sampling, methimazole starting at 30 mg daily was given to hyperthyroidism patients, and high-dose intravenous methylprednisolone was given to ophthalmopathy patients. In addition, the study compared T-cell repertoires in thyroid tissue and in blood from five or six Graves' hyperthyroidism patients. According to the paper, TCR Vbeta CDR3 sequencing was carried out on 135 peripheral blood samples, which came from fewer than 50 ophthalmopathy, approximately 78 hyperthyroidism and around 17 progressor patients. Whether ophthalmopathy could be predicted prospectively was tested in an independent validation cohort made up of fewer than 20 hyperthyroidism patients plus 17 patients who later progressed to ophthalmopathy. Results and caveats for the whole study, not just this receptor: In cross-validation, a model built on a 13 V-J signature told ophthalmopathy apart from stable hyperthyroidism with approximately 90% sensitivity and about 81% specificity, and in testing the same model reached 80%/75%. Sample size was not statistically predetermined, and blinding of investigators to group allocation was not performed. During validation, the model predicted progression to ophthalmopathy a median of about 6.5 months ahead of onset, with around 71% sensitivity and more than 72% specificity. Blood samples also contained most of the expanded thyroid clonotypes (frequency above 0.001), which suggests that blood repertoires may reflect thyroid immune responses.

Of note for this clonotype: Its antigen is still unknown. No qualities accompany the bases; no much larger clone lies one base away.

Stable Graves' hyperthyroidism was defined as no progression to ophthalmopathy during 18 months of follow-up. Hyperthyroidism patients were newly diagnosed, with disease duration under 2 months, and aged 18 to 65 years. Exclusion was applied to patients with uncontrolled infections, other autoimmune diseases, pregnancy or lactation. Diagnoses relied on clinical symptoms, serum thyroxine and TRAb, thyroid ultrasound and orbital computed tomography. PBMCs were isolated from about 9.2 ml of fresh peripheral blood by Ficoll-Paque density gradient centrifugation. Total RNA was extracted using Trizol reagent, and RNA quality was assessed on an Agilent 2100 Bioanalyzer. TCR beta CDR3 regions were amplified from RNA transcripts. For the first round of RT-PCR on the TCR CDR3, the HTBI primer set was used together with the Qiagen OneStep RT-PCR kit. A second multiplex PCR round built the libraries, followed by size selection and purification. The libraries were sequenced on an Illumina HiSeq2000 using paired-end 100 bp reads. The study's processing was this. SOAPnuke was used to process the raw data, removing reads that contained adapters or uncalled bases, had a mean Phred below 15, or lacked an exact match to the constant primer or identifier. COPE v1.2.5 was used to merge high-quality paired reads, and clonotypes were defined as unique nucleotide sequences. MiTCR v1.1 was used to align clonotypes to the IMGT TRBV, TRBD and TRBJ reference segments. The analysis included only V-J combinations with a frequency above 0.0001, which together covered over 98% of the repertoires. The TCS score was defined as F50 (clonal expansion) divided by E x V (chaos), with BLOSUM62-based TCRdist calculated between CDR3 peptides within each V-J. Welch's t-statistics and random forest reduced roughly 530 V-J features to fewer than 15, which were used in a naive Bayes classifier (R e1071). TCRdb handled the public reads itself, with Q25 trimming in fastp and clone calling in MiXCR, and kept productive beta chains. For every CDR3 protein sequence, its rows merge into one entry that carries the most common genes and DNA. TCRdb, not the original authors, processed these V and J calls. Here the sample has over 300,000 distinct CDR3 sequences; more than 11% occur a single time. The ten biggest clones cover approximately 9.9% of the sample.

CDR1 SGHRS and CDR2 YFSETQ were looked up in the germline V gene. Trimming costs V 0 bases and J 6 bases, and their ends lie 11 bases apart. Counted from cysteine to phenylalanine, this CDR3 has 14 amino acids. Just the 42-base CDR3 DNA is kept, in frame starting at base 1. Material: blood. This sequence was found in a woman in her sixties or seventies with Graves' hyperthyroidism. The chain links TRBV5-1 with TRBJ2-3, with the identity of the D gene unclear. The CDR3 protein: CASSLGSSLDTQYF. The sequenced DNA is TGCGCCAGCAGCTTGGGTTCCAGCTTGGATACGCAGTATTTT. Full variable domain (CDR3 extended with the reference TRBV5-1 and TRBJ2-3 proteins): KAGVTQTPRYLIKTRGQQVTLSCSPISGHRSVSWYQQTPGQGLQFLFEYFSETQRNKGNFPGRFSGRQFSNSRSEMNVSTLELGDSALYLCASSLGSSLDTQYFGPGTRLTVL.